Described below is a single T cell receptor beta chain sequence and its context. No cognate antigen has been identified for it. No base quality values were provided; no much bigger clone lies one nucleotide off. Explained via the paper, the time point label denotes: baseline before first vaccination. The treatment or condition label corresponds to: meningococcal conjugate vaccine given as trial control. The vaccinee samples were drawn from two UK trials, COV001 and COV002, one of which was a single-blind randomized controlled phase 2/3 trial testing AZD1222 (ChAdOx1 nCoV-19) in healthy adults. Trial participant PBMC samples were collected at day 0 and day 28 after the second dose for TCRbeta chain sequencing. The data originate from a study of T cell responses to AZD1222 COVID-19 vaccine (dated by TCRdb to the early 2020s). In the study overall: TCR sequencing was performed for roughly 250 trial participants, of whom around 200 were given two doses of AZD1222 and 26 were given two doses of MenACWY control vaccine. Enrollment into the trials was organized by age into subgroups of 18-55, 56-69 and 70-plus years, and those subgroups contained roughly 150, 30 and 60 TCR-sequenced participants, respectively.

The CDR3 regions of human TCRbeta chains were subjected to immunosequencing. On the authors' methods: TCRs in the repertoires were matched against a reference library of SARS-CoV-2-specific TCRs that had been generated with the MIRA antigen-specificity platform. Breadth was defined as the fraction of unique TCRs that were SARS-CoV-2-associated. Depth was defined as the fraction of total T cells that were SARS-CoV-2-associated. Using the MIRA data, each spike-specific TCR was assigned both to the spike region to which the TCR was reactive and to a CD4 or CD8 class. Log10-transformed breadth and depth values were compared by one-way ANOVA with Sidak's multiple comparisons tests. This immuneACCESS table, as held by TCRdb, lists in-frame sequences with V and J called but not all clones. Of the missing ones, under half trace to an unresolved V gene in checked studies; the others have no known cause. That table gives V, J and clone size, and the DNA gave D and trimming. The sample contains 130,000 or so clones, 80% to 95% of them found a single time. The leading ten clones occupy more than 0.85% of the sample.

The cysteine opens and the phenylalanine closes a CDR3 of 13 amino acids. The CDR3 DNA has 39 bases and is translated from base 1. V and J lose 3 bases and 4 bases, and a span of 10 bases separates them. CDR1 and CDR2, looked up from the germline V gene (reference sequence), are SGHKS and YYEKEE. Paper-wide results and their limitations: Vaccine-associated CD4 TCRs spanned the whole spike protein, with dominant responses in regions 160-218 and 743-854. The 56-69-year group was small, and its depth increase did not reach significance, likely because of low power. Only five to seven AZD1222 recipients were SARS-CoV-2 seropositive at baseline, limiting conclusions about previously exposed vaccinees. Participants were mostly white British and included more females than males, and it was suggested by the authors that clonal diversity may have been underestimated. Epitopes outside the regions mutated in the B.1.351 and B.1.1.7 variants were reportedly recognized by nearly half of the unique spike-specific TCRs. Because no day 14 peak-response samples were available, repertoires were characterized only after the peak T cell response. Spike-specific TCR breadth and depth rose significantly after two AZD1222 doses compared with day 0 and with MenACWY recipients.

This clonotype was obtained from an adult in good health. Sequencing used peripheral blood, obtained on day 0 of MenACWY control vaccination. The sequence links TRBV5-5 to TRBJ1-2, with a weak D call of TRBD1 (6 bases match). The base sequence is TGTGCCAGCAGCTACAGGGTTAGCTATGGCTACACCTTC. Its translation reads: CASSYRVSYGYTF.